This TCR beta chain was found in a study of T-cell memory formation after mild COVID-19. Germline CDR1 is MGHDK and CDR2 is SYGVNS. The CDR3 spans 13 residues. V lost 5 bases, J lost 4 bases, and 12 bases lay in between. Broader study findings: The main location of contracting CD4+ clones was CM and EM, and that of contracting CD8+ clones was EMRA. Contracting clones from day 15 to 85 had balanced CD4/CD8; later expanders favoured CD4+.

Via MiXCR, TCRdb re-called the 5' RACE reads, giving one row per CDR3 protein. The sample contains 150,000 to 200,000 distinct CDR3 sequences, roughly 10% of which appear only once. A note on this clonotype: The antigen is not known.

Sample: PBMCs or a T cell subset sorted from them (not recorded which). This sequence originates from a man aged 18-30 years who had mild COVID-19 (a few samples of this study predate the infection). Cell type and time point are not known. The chain combines TRBV25-1 with TRBJ2-7, with D tentatively TRBD2 (5 bases). This CDR3 reads CASSNGMGYEQYF. DNA for the CDR3: TGTGCCAGCAGTAACGGGATGGGGTACGAGCAGTACTTC.